This record covers a single TCR beta chain. The antigen this receptor binds is unknown. No much larger clone is present one base from it, and per-base qualities are unavailable. The CDR3 holds 14 amino acids from the cysteine to the phenylalanine. The entry retains the CDR3 DNA only, 42 bases that are in frame from base 1. CDR1 SGHDT and CDR2 YYEEEE are derived from the germline V gene. V gives up 3 bases and J gives up 2 bases, and the segment between their germline ends measures 12 bases. These data come from a study of T cells after yellow fever vaccination (dated by TCRdb to 2018 to 2020). Concerning the study at large: The SMART-Seq v4 Ultra Low Input RNA kit was used to prepare libraries from fractions with low cell numbers. Bulk TCR alpha and beta repertoires were sequenced longitudinally to track T-cell clones before and after primary and booster YFV17D yellow fever vaccination. Two healthy male donors, one aged 18 to 30 and one aged 30 to 40 years, were included in the cohort. Blood samples were taken at several timepoints before and after primary and secondary immunization, and bulk PBMC replicates and cell subsets were isolated.

TCR cDNA was made using 5'RACE template switching, a step that added a universal primer site and unique molecular identifiers. cDNA synthesis was primed from both the TCR alpha and TCR beta constant segments. Library amplification used two PCR steps, and the second PCR step added sample barcodes and sequencing adapters. Libraries were sequenced on Illumina HiSeq 2500 (2x100 bp) or NovaSeq (2x150 bp). On the study's bioinformatics: MIGEC handled demultiplexing of reads and collapsing into UMI consensus sequences, while MiXCR performed V(D)J alignment. Vaccine-responding clonotypes were identified with edgeR using replicate PBMC samples, with FDR below 0.01 and a log2 fold change above 5 up to day 15 being required. Each bulk clonotype was labeled CD4 or CD8 based on which sequenced repertoire, CD4 or CD8, contained the clonotype at higher abundance. TCRdb reanalyzed the raw reads on its own, using fastp at Q25 for trimming and MiXCR for clone calling, and kept in-frame beta chains. Each CDR3 protein appears once, grouped with its most common genes and DNA. These V and J calls derive from TCRdb rather than the authors' analysis. Recorded for this sample are 500,000 to 650,000 distinct CDR3 sequences; approximately 12% of them occurred a single time. About 14% of the sample comes from the top ten.

Explained via the paper, the treatment or condition label denotes: live attenuated yellow fever vaccine strain. At each blood-draw timepoint, two biological replicates of bulk PBMCs were obtained. A standard Ficoll-Paque protocol was used to isolate PBMCs from peripheral blood. RNA was extracted with TriZol from bulk PBMCs, CD4 and CD8 fractions, and dextramer-positive and dextramer-negative fractions. Findings and caveats that apply to the study as a whole: Only a couple of donors were included in the study, so the extent to which the findings can be generalized is limited. Computational filtering was required because FACS-sorted repertoires could contain abundant contaminating clonotypes from the bulk population. Most clones expanded after primary vaccination were re-detected after the booster (almost 98% of CD4 and 80% to 90% of CD8), suggesting broad memory maintenance. The secondary T-cell response was found to be weaker but faster than the primary response, with a peak reached on day 5 rather than on day 15. A small share of clonotypes occurred in both CD4 and CD8 compartments, likely arising from convergent recombination.

The chain couples TRBV5-6 to TRBJ2-7; D gene: possibly TRBD2, on 7 matching bases. This sequence originates from a man aged 25-45 years who received the YFV17D yellow fever vaccine. Sequenced here: PBMCs, sampled on the day of the yellow fever booster vaccination. The bases read TGTGCCAGCAGCTGGACAGCGGGGCCCTACGAGCAGTACTTC. It encodes CASSWTAGPYEQYF. Outside the CDR3, residues come from the reference TRBV5-6 and TRBJ2-7 proteins, so the full variable domain is: DAGVTQSPTHLIKTRGQQVTLRCSPKSGHDTVSWYQQALGQGPQFIFQYYEEEERQRGNFPDRFSGHQFPNYSSELNVNALLLGDSALYLCASSWTAGPYEQYFGPGTRLTVT.